This T cell receptor beta chain was documented in a study of CD8 T cells in ankylosing spondylitis. CDR1 is LNHNV and CDR2 is YYDKDF in the germline V gene (reference sequence). Deletions cut 0 bases from V and 0 bases from J, with 15 bases between. This CDR3 spans 18 amino acids. TCRdb re-called the 5' RACE reads through MiXCR, storing one row per CDR3 protein. Of 200,000 to 250,000 distinct CDR3 sequences listed, around 24% were seen once; the top ten hold 6.6%. This clonotype was detected many times. This chain connects TRBV15 to TRBJ2-1; D is possibly TRBD2 (6 bases). The TCR was taken from a male donor with ankylosing spondylitis or in good health (not recorded which). The sequenced sample was blood, either unsorted or a sorted T cell fraction (not recorded which). The CDR3 sequence: CATSRDASGRPSYNEQFF. The DNA for the CDR3 is TGTGCCACCAGCAGAGATGCGTCGGGGAGGCCCTCCTACAATGAGCAGTTCTTC.